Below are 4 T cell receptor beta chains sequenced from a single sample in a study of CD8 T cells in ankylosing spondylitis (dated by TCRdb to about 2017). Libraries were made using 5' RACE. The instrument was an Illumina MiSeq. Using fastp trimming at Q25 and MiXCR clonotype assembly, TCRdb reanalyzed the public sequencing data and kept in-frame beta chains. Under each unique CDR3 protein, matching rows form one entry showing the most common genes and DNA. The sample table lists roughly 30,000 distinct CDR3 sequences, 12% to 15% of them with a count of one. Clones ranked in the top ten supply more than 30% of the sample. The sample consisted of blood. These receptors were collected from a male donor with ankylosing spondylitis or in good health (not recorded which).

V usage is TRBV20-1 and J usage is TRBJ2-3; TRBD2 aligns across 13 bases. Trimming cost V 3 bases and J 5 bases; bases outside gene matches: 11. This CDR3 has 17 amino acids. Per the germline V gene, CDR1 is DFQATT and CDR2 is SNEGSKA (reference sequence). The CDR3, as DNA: TGCAGTGCTAGGGACGGACTAGCGGGGGCCTGGGTAGATACGCAGTATTTT. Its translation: CSARDGLAGAWVDTQYF.

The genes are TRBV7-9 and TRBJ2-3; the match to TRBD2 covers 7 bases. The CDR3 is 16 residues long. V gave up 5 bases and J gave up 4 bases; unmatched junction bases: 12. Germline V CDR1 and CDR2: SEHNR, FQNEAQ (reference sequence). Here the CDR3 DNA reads TGTGCCAGCAGCACACCGTGGGCTAGCGGCGCAGATACGCAGTATTTT. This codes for CASSTPWASGADTQYF.

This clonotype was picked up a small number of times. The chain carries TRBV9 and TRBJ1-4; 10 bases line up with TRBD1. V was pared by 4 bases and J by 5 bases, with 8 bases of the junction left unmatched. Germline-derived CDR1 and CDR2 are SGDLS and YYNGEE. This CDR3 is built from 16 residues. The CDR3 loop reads CASSKRDRGVNEKLFF. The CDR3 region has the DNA TGTGCCAGCAGCAAGCGGGACAGGGGAGTGAATGAAAAACTGTTTTTT.

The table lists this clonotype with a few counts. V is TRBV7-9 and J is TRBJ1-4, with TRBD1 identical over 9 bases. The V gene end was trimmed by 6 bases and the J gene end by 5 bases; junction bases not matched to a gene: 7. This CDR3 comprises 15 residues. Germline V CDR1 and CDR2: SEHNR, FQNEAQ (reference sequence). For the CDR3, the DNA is TGTGCCAGCAGACAACCGGGACAGGGCAATGAAAAACTGTTTTTT. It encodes CASRQPGQGNEKLFF.